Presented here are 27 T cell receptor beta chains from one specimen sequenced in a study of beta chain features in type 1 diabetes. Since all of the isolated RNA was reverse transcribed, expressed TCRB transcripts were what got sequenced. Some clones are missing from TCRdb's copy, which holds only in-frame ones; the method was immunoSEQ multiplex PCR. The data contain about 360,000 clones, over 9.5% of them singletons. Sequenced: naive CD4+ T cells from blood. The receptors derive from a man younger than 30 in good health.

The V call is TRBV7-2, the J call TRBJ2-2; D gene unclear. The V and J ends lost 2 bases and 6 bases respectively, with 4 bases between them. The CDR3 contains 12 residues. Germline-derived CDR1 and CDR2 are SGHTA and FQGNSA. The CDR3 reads CASSLISGELFF. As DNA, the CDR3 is TGTGCCAGCAGCTTAATCTCCGGGGAGCTGTTTTTT. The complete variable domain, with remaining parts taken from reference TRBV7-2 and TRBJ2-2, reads GAGVSQSPSNKVTEKGKDVELRCDPISGHTALYWYRQSLGQGLEFLIYFQGNSAPDKSGLPSDRFSAERTGGSVSTLTIQRTQQEDSAVYLCASSLISGELFFGEGSRLTVL.

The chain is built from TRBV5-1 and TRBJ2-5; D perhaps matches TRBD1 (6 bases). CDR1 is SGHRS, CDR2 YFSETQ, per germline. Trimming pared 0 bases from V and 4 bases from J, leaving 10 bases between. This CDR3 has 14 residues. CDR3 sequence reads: CASSLAMGAETQYF. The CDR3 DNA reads TGCGCCAGCAGCTTGGCCATGGGGGCAGAGACCCAGTACTTC.

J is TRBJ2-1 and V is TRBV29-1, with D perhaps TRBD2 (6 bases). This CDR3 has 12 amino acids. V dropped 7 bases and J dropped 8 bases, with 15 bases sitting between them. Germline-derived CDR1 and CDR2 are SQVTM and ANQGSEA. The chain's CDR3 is CSGNMGGDEQFF. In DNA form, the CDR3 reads TGCAGCGGCAACATGGGAGGTGATGAGCAGTTCTTC.

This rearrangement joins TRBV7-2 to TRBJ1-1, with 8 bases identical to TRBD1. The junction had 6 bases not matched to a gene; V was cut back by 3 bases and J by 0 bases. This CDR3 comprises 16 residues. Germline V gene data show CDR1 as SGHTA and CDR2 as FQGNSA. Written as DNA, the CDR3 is TGTGCCAGCAGCTTTAACAGGGGGAGGTTGAACACTGAAGCTTTCTTT. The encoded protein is CASSFNRGRLNTEAFF. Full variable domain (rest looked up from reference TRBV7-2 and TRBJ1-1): GAGVSQSPSNKVTEKGKDVELRCDPISGHTALYWYRQSLGQGLEFLIYFQGNSAPDKSGLPSDRFSAERTGGSVSTLTIQRTQQEDSAVYLCASSFNRGRLNTEAFFGQGTRLTVV.

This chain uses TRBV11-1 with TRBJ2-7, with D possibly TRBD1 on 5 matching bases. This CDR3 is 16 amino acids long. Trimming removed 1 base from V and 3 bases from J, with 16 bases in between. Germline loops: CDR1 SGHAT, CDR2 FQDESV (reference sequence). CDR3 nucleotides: TGTGCCAGCAGCTTAGGAAGGGCTGAAAGGGGCTACGAGCAGTACTTC. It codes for CASSLGRAERGYEQYF.

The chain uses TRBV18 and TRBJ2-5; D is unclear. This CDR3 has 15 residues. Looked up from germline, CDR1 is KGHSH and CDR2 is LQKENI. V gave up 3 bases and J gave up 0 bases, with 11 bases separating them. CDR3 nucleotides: TGTGCCAGCTCACCTCCCTCGAGAAACCAAGAGACCCAGTACTTC. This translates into CASSPPSRNQETQYF.

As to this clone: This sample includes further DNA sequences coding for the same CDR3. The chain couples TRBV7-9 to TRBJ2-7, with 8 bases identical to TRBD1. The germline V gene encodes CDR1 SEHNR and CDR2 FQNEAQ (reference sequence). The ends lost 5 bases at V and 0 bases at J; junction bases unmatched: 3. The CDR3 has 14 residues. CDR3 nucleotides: TGTGCCAGCAGCCTCGGGACAGGCTCCTACGAGCAGTACTTC. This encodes CASSLGTGSYEQYF.

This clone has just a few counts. The DNA for the CDR3 is TGTGCCAGCAGTTCTCTTCAAAACATTCAGTACTTC. Encoded protein: CASSSLQNIQYF. This chain connects TRBV6-6 to TRBJ2-4; no firm D call. This CDR3 has 12 amino acids. The ends were cut back, 4 bases at V and 5 bases at J, with 6 bases in the middle. Germline V lookup: CDR1 MNHNY, CDR2 SVGAGI (reference sequence).

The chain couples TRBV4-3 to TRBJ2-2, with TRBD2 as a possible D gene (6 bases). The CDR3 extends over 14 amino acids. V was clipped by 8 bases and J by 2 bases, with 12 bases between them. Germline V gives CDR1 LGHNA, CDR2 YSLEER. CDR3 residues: CASRTGLNTGELFF. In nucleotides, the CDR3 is TGCGCCAGCCGGACGGGACTTAACACCGGGGAGCTGTTTTTT.

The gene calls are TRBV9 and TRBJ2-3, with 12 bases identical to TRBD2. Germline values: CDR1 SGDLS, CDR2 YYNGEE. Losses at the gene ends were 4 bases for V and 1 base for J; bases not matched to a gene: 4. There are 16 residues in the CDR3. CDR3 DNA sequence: TGTGCCAGCAGCCCAGGACTAGCGGGGCGCACAGATACGCAGTATTTT. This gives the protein CASSPGLAGRTDTQYF.

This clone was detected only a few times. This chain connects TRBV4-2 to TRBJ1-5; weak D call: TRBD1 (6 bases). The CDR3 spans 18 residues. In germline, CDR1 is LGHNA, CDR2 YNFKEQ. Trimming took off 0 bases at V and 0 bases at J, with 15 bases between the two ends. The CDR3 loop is CASSQDLTGFYSNQPQHF. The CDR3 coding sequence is TGTGCCAGCAGCCAAGATCTCACAGGGTTTTATAGCAATCAGCCCCAGCATTTT.

The CDR3 loop reads CASSTHRGRQPQHF. CDR3 in DNA: TGTGCCAGTAGTACGCACAGGGGGCGTCAGCCCCAGCATTTT. This chain uses TRBV19 with TRBJ1-5, with 9 bases matching TRBD1. J lost 6 bases, V lost 4 bases, and 4 bases had no gene match. Germline values: CDR1 LNHDA, CDR2 SQIVND (reference sequence). CDR3 size: 14 residues.

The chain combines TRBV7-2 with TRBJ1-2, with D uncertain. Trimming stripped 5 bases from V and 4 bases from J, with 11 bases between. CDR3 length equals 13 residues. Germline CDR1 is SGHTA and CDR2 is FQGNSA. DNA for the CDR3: TGTGCCAGCAGCCCGGACTTAGGCTATGGCTACACCTTC. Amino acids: CASSPDLGYGYTF.

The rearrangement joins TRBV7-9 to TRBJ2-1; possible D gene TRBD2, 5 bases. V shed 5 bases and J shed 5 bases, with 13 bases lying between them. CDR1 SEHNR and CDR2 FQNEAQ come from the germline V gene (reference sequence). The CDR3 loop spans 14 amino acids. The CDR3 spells CASSPDWDDNEQFF. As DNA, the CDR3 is TGTGCCAGCAGCCCGGACTGGGATGACAATGAGCAGTTCTTC.

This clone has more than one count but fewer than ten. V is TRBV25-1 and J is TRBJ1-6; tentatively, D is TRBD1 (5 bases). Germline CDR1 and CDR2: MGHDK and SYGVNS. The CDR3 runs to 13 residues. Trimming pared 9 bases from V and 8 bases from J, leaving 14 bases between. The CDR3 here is CASQWGGYSPLHF. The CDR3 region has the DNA TGTGCCAGTCAGTGGGGGGGGTATTCACCCCTCCACTTT.

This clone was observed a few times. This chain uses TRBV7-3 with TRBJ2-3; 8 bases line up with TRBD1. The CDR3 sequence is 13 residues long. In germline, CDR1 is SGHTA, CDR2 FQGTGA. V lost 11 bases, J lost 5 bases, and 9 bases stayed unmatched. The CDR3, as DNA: TGTGCCTGTAGACAGGGGCTCGTAGATACGCAGTATTTT. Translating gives CACRQGLVDTQYF.

CDR3 coding DNA: TGCGCCAGCAGCGACCAGGGGAACACTGAAGCTTTCTTT. It encodes CASSDQGNTEAFF. The V gene is TRBV5-1, the J gene TRBJ1-1; TRBD1 might be the D (5 bases). The length of the CDR3 is 13 residues. Germline V CDR1 and CDR2: SGHRS, YFSETQ. V was shortened by 4 bases and J by 1 base, with 8 bases between the two germline ends.

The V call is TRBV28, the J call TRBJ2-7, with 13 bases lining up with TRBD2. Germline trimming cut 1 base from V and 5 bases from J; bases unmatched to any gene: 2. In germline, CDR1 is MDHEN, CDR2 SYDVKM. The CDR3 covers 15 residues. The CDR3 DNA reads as TGTGCCAGCAGTTTATCAGGACTAGCGGGAGACGAGCAGTACTTC. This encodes CASSLSGLAGDEQYF.

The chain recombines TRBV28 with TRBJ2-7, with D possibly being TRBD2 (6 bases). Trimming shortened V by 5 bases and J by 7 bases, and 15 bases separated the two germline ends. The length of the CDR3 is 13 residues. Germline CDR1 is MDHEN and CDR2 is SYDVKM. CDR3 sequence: CASSGVAVREQYF. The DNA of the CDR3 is TGTGCCAGCAGTGGGGTAGCGGTGCGTGAGCAGTACTTC.

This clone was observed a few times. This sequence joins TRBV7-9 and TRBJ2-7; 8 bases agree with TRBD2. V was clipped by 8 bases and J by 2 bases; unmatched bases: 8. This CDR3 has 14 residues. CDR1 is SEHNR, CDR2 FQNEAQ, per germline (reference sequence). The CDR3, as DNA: TGTGCCAGCCGGGGGGGACAAGGAACCTACGAGCAGTACTTC. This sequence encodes CASRGGQGTYEQYF.

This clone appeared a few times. CDR3 bases: TGTGCCTGGAGTAAAAACTATCAGGGGCTCTATGGCTACACCTTC. It specifies CAWSKNYQGLYGYTF. V is TRBV30 and J is TRBJ1-2, with a possible D match to TRBD1 (6 bases). This CDR3 comprises 15 residues. Between the trimmed V and J ends, which lost 2 bases and 4 bases, there was a span of 17 bases. From germline, CDR1 is GTSNPN and CDR2 SVGIG (reference sequence).

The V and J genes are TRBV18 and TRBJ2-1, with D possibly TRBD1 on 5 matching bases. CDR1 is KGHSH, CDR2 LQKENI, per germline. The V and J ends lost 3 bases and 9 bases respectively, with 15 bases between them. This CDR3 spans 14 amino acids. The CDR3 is CASSPQTGSPEQFF. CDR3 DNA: TGTGCCAGCTCACCGCAAACAGGTTCCCCTGAGCAGTTCTTC.

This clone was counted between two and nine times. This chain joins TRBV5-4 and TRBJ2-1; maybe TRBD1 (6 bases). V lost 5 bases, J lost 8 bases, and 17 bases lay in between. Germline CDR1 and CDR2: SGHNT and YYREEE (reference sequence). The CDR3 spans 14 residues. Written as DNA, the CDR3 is TGTGCCAGCAGGGCGACAGGAGAAGTTGATGAGCAGTTCTTC. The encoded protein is CASRATGEVDEQFF.

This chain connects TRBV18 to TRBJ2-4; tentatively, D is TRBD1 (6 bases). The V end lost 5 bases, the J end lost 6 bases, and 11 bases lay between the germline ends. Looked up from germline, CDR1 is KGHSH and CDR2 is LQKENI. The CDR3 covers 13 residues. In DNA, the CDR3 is TGTGCCAGCTCATCAGCGGACAGAAACATTCAGTACTTC. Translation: CASSSADRNIQYF.

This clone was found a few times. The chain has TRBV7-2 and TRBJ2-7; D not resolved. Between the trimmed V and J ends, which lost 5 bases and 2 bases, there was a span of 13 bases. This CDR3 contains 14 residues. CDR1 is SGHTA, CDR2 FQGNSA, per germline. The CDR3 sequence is CASSLGGATYEQYF. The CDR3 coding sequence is TGTGCCAGCAGCCTTGGCGGAGCAACCTACGAGCAGTACTTC.

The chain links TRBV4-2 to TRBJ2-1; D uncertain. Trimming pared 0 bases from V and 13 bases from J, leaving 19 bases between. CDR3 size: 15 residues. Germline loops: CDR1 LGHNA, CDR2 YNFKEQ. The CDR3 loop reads CASSQDDYSRSKQFF. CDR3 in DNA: TGTGCCAGCAGCCAAGATGATTACTCGCGGAGCAAACAGTTCTTC.

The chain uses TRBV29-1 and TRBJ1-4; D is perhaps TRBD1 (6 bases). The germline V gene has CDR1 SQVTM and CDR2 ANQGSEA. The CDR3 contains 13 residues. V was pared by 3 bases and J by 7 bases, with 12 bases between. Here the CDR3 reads CSVEHRVGEKLFF. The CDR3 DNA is TGCAGCGTTGAGCACAGGGTTGGTGAAAAACTGTTTTTT.